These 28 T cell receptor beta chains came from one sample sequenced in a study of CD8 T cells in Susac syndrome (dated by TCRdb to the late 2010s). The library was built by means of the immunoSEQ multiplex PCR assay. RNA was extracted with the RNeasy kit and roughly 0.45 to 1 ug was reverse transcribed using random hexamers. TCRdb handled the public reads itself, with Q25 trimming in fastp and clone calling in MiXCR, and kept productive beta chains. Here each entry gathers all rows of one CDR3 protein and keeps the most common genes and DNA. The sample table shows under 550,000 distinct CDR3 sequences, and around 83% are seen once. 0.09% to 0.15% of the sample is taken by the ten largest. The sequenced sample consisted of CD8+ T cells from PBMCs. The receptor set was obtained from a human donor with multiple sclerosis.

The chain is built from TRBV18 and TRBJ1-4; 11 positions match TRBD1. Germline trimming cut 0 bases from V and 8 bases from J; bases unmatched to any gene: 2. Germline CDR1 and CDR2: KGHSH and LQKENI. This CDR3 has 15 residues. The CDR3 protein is CASSPPDRGQEKLFF. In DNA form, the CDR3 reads TGTGCCAGCTCACCACCGGACAGGGGGCAGGAAAAACTGTTTTTT.

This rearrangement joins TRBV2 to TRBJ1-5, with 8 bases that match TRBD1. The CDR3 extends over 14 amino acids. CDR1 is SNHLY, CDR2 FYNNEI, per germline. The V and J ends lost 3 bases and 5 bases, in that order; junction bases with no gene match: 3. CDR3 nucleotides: TGTGCCAGCAGTGACAGACAGGGGTATCAGCCCCAGCATTTT. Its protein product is CASSDRQGYQPQHF.

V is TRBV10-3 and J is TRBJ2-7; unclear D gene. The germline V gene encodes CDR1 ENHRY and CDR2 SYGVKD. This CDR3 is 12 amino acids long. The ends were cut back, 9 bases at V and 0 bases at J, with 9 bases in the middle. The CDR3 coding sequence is TGTGCCATAACGGGCCCCTCCTACGAGCAGTACTTC. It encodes CAITGPSYEQYF.

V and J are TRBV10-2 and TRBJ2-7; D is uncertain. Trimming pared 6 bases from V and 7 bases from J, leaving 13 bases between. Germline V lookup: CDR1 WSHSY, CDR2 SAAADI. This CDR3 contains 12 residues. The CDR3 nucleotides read TGCGCCAGCAGCCTACTGGTCGGGGAGCAGTACTTC. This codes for CASSLLVGEQYF.

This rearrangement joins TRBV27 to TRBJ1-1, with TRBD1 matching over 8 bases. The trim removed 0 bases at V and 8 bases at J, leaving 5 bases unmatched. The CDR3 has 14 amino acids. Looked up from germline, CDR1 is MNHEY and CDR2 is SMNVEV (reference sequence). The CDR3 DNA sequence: TGTGCCAGCAGTTTATCGGACAGGGCGACGGAAGCTTTCTTT. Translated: CASSLSDRATEAFF.

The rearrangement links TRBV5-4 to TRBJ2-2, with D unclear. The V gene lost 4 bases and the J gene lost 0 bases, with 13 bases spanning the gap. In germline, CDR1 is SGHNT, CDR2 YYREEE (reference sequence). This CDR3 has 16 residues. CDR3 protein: CASSLGESANTGELFF. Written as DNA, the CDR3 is TGTGCCAGCAGCCTGGGTGAGAGCGCGAACACCGGGGAGCTGTTTTTT.

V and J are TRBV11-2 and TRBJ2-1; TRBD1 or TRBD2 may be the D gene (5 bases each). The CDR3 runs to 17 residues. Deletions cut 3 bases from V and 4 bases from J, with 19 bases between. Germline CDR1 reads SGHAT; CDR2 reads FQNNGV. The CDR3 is CASSLETGTVFYNEQFF. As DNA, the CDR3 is TGTGCCAGCAGCTTGGAAACCGGGACCGTCTTTTACAATGAGCAGTTCTTC.

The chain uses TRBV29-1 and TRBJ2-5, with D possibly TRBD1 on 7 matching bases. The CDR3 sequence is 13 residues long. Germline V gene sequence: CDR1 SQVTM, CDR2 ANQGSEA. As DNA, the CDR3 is TGCAGTTACTACCCAGGGGGGTCAGAGACCCAGTACTTC. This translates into CSYYPGGSETQYF.

In nucleotides, the CDR3 is TGTGCCACCAGCACACAGAGGGTCGCAGGGTATCAGCATTTT. The encoded protein is CATSTQRVAGYQHF. This chain joins TRBV15 and TRBJ1-5, with TRBD1 as a possible D gene (5 bases). CDR1 is LNHNV, CDR2 YYDKDF, per germline (reference sequence). The V end lost 4 bases, the J end lost 13 bases, and 20 bases lay between the germline ends. The CDR3 covers 14 residues.

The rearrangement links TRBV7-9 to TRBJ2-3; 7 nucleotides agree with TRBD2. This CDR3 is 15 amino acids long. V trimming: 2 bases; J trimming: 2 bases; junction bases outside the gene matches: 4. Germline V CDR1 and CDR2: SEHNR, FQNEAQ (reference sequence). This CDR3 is CASSLRSGATDTQYF. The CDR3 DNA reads TGTGCCAGCAGCTTAAGAAGCGGGGCCACAGATACGCAGTATTTT.

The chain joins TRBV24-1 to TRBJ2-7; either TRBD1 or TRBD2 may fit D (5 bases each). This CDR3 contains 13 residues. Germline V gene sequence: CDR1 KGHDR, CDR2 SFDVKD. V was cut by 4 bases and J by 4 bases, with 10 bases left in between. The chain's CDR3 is CATSDRDGYEQYF. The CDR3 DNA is TGTGCCACCAGTGACAGGGACGGGTACGAGCAGTACTTC.

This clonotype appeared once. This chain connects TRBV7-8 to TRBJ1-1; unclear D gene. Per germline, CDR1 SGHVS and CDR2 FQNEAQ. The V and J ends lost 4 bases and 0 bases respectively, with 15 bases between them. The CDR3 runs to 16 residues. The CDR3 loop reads CASSWMEARMNTEAFF. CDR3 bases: TGTGCCAGCAGCTGGATGGAAGCCCGTATGAACACTGAAGCTTTCTTT.

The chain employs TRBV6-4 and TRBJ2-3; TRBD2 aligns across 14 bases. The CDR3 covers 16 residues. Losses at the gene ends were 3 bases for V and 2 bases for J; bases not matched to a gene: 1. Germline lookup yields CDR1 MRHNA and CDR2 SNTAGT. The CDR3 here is CASSETSGRATDTQYF. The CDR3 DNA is TGTGCCAGCAGTGAGACTAGCGGGAGGGCCACAGATACGCAGTATTTT.

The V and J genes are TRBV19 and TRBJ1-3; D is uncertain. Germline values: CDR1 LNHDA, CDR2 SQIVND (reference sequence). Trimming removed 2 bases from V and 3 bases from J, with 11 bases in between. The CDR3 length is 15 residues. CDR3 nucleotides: TGTGCCAGTAGTATACCAACGGATCTTGGAAACACCATATATTTT. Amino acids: CASSIPTDLGNTIYF.

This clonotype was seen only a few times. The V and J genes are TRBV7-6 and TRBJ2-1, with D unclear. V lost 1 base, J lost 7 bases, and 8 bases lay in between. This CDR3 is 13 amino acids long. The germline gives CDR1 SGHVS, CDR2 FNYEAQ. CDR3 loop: CASSLDLRNEQFF. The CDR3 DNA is TGTGCCAGCAGCTTAGATTTGCGTAATGAGCAGTTCTTC.

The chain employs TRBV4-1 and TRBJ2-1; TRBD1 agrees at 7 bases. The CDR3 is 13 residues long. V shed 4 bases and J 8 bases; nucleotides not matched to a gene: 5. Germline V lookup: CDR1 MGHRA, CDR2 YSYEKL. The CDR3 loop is CASSLDRAYEQFF. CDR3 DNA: TGCGCCAGCAGCCTCGACAGGGCCTATGAGCAGTTCTTC.

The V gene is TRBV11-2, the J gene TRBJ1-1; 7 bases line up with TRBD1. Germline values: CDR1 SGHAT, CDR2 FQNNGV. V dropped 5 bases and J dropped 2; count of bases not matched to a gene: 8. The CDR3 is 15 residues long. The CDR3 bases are TGTGCCAGCAGCGCAATGACAGGGTCCAACACTGAAGCTTTCTTT. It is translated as CASSAMTGSNTEAFF.

The CDR3 coding sequence is TGTGCCAGCAGCCCGGGACTAGCCCCCGGGGAGCTGTTTTTT. Its protein is CASSPGLAPGELFF. The J gene is TRBJ2-2, the V gene TRBV14, with 9 bases lining up with TRBD2. From germline, CDR1 is SGHDN and CDR2 FVKESK. J gave up 6 bases and V 4 bases, and 3 bases lay outside the gene matches. CDR3 length: 14 residues.

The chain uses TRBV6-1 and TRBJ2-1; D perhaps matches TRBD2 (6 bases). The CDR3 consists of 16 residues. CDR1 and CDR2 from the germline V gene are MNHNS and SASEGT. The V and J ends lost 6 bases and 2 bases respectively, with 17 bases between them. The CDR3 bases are TGTGCCAGCAGGGTAGCGGAATATCCTCCCTACAATGAGCAGTTCTTC. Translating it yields CASRVAEYPPYNEQFF.

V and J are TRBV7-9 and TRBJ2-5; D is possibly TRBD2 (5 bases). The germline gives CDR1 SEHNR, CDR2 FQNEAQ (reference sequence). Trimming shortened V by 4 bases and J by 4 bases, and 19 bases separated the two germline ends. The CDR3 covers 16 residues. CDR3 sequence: CASSSDLEGRGETQYF. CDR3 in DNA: TGTGCCAGCAGCTCAGACTTAGAGGGCCGAGGAGAGACCCAGTACTTC.

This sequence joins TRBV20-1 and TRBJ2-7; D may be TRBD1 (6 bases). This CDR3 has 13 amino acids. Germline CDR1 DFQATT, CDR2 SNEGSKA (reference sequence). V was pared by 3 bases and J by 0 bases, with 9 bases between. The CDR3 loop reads CSASTGNSYEQYF. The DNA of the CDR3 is TGCAGTGCTAGTACAGGGAACTCCTACGAGCAGTACTTC.

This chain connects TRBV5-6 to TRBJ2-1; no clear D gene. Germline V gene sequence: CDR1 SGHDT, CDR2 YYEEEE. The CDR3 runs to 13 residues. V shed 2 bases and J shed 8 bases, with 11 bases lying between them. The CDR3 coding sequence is TGTGCCAGCAGCTTCCTCCTTTCGGATGAGCAGTTCTTC. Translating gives CASSFLLSDEQFF.

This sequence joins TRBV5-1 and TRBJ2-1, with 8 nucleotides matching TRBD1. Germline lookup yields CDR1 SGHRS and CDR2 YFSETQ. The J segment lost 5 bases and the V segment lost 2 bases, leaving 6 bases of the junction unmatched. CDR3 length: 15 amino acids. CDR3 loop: CASSLGQGVHNEQFF. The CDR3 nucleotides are TGCGCCAGCAGCTTAGGACAGGGAGTCCACAATGAGCAGTTCTTC. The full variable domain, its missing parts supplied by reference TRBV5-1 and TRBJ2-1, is KAGVTQTPRYLIKTRGQQVTLSCSPISGHRSVSWYQQTPGQGLQFLFEYFSETQRNKGNFPGRFSGRQFSNSRSEMNVSTLELGDSALYLCASSLGQGVHNEQFFGPGTRLTVL.

In DNA form, the CDR3 reads TGTGCCAGCAGATCAGGGAGAATGAACACTGAAGCTTTCTTT. This translates into CASRSGRMNTEAFF. V usage is TRBV5-6 and J usage is TRBJ1-1; weak D call: TRBD1 (5 bases). Between the trimmed V and J ends, which lost 5 bases and 0 bases, there was a span of 11 bases. The CDR3 has 14 residues. CDR1 is SGHDT, CDR2 YYEEEE, per germline.

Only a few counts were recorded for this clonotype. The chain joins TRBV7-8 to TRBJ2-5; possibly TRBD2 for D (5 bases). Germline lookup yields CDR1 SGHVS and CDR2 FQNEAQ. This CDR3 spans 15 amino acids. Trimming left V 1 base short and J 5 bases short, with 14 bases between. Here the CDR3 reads CASSLGDGLRETQYF. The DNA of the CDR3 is TGTGCCAGCAGCTTAGGAGACGGACTTAGGGAGACCCAGTACTTC.

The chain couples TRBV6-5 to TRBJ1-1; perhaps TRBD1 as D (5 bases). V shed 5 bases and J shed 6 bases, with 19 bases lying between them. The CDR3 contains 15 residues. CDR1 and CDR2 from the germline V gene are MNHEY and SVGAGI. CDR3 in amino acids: CASSQYGRGDAEAFF. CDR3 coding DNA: TGTGCCAGCAGTCAATATGGCCGGGGGGATGCTGAAGCTTTCTTT.

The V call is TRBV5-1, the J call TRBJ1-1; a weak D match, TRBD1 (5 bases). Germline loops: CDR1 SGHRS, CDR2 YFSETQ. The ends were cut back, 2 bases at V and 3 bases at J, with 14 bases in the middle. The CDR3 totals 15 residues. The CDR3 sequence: CASSLSEGTDTEAFF. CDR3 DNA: TGCGCCAGCAGCTTATCGGAGGGGACCGACACTGAAGCTTTCTTT. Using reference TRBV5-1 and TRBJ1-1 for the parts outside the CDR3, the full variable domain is KAGVTQTPRYLIKTRGQQVTLSCSPISGHRSVSWYQQTPGQGLQFLFEYFSETQRNKGNFPGRFSGRQFSNSRSEMNVSTLELGDSALYLCASSLSEGTDTEAFFGQGTRLTVV.

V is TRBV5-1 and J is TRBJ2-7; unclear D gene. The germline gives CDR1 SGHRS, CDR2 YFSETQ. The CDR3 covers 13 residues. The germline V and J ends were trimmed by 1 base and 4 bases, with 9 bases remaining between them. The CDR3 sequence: CASSLLFGYEQYF. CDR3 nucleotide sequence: TGCGCCAGCAGCTTGCTTTTCGGTTACGAGCAGTACTTC. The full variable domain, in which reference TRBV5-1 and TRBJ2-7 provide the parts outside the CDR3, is KAGVTQTPRYLIKTRGQQVTLSCSPISGHRSVSWYQQTPGQGLQFLFEYFSETQRNKGNFPGRFSGRQFSNSRSEMNVSTLELGDSALYLCASSLLFGYEQYFGPGTRLTVT.